This T cell receptor (beta chain) was identified during a study of cytomegalovirus exposure and HLA in healthy donors. Remarks on this clone: Antigen specificity is unknown.

The study ran its PCR with 60 Vbeta and 13 Jbeta primers. The table came from immunoSEQ multiplex PCR; TCRdb's copy has only in-frame clones and leaves some out. The sample has about 170,000 clones; around 80% are singletons. Findings and limits, study-wide: In a later analysis, at a false discovery rate of 0.05, under 20,000 TCR beta sequences matched HLA alleles. The study found most TCR sequences rare, yet found some public TCRs in many donors.

The sample comprised PBMCs. The sequence was collected from a male donor in good health and CMV-seronegative.

CDR3 in amino acids: CASSRYPGHYYGYTF. The CDR3 nucleotides are TGTGCCAGCAGTCGATACCCGGGACACTACTATGGCTACACCTTC. The chain is built from TRBV27 and TRBJ1-2; D might be TRBD1 (6 bases). Trimming took 5 bases from V and 3 from J, leaving 16 bases between them. The CDR3 runs 15 residues. The germline V gene encodes CDR1 MNHEY and CDR2 SMNVEV (reference sequence).